The next 30 T cell receptor beta chains were all read from a single sample in a study of post-analysis software for immune sequencing data. No cognate antigen is known for these TCRs. Each TCR beta cDNA library carried unique molecular identifiers. TCRdb redid the calling of the PCR reads with MiXCR, one entry per CDR3 protein. Seen here are about 800,000 distinct CDR3 sequences, 25% to 30% observed once, and the top ten hold approximately 0.6%. Study conclusions and caveats: Four to six TRBV segments were significantly more frequent in patients than in controls. TRBV5-6, TRBV5-1 and TRBV20-1 were among these segments.

Sequenced material: blood. These receptors came from a girl under 18 with multiple sclerosis.

CDR3 in DNA: TGTGCCAGCAGCTTCCAAGGGGGAAGTTTCTACGAGCAGTACTTC. The encoded protein is CASSFQGGSFYEQYF. The chain uses TRBV7-2 and TRBJ2-7; D is perhaps TRBD1 (6 bases). Germline V gene sequence: CDR1 SGHTA, CDR2 FQGNSA. Trimming cost V 3 bases and J 3 bases, with 15 bases left between them. The CDR3 length is 15 residues.

This clonotype has just a few counts. This chain joins TRBV6-2 or TRBV6-3 and TRBJ1-2, with TRBD1 matching over 11 bases. From germline, CDR1 is MNHEY and CDR2 SVGEGT. V lost 6 bases, J lost 7 bases, and 10 bases stayed unmatched. The CDR3 runs to 15 residues. The CDR3 region is CASRRQGQGDSGYTF. DNA for the CDR3: TGTGCCAGCAGACGCCAGGGACAGGGGGATTCTGGCTACACCTTC.

This clonotype was detected ten times or more. The genes are TRBV24-1 and TRBJ2-1, with D uncertain. Germline V gene lookup returns CDR1 KGHDR and CDR2 SFDVKD. Trimming took off 7 bases at V and 9 bases at J, with 12 bases between the two ends. The CDR3 runs to 12 residues. The CDR3 here is CATRTLYGEQFF. In DNA, the CDR3 is TGTGCCACCAGAACGTTATATGGTGAGCAGTTCTTC.

The rearrangement joins TRBV6-2 or TRBV6-3 to TRBJ2-7, with D unclear. The CDR3 extends over 15 amino acids. With 2 bases removed from V and 0 bases from J, the gap between germline ends came to 11 bases. CDR1 is MNHEY and CDR2 is SVGEGT in the germline V gene. The CDR3 spells CASSYGPALSYEQYF. As DNA, the CDR3 is TGTGCCAGCAGTTACGGGCCAGCGCTCTCCTACGAGCAGTACTTC.

Note on this clonotype: An end of the junction differs from the germline gene, which may be a read error. J is TRBJ1-4 and V is TRBV3-1; 10 bases are a match to TRBD1. The CDR3 covers 16 residues. Germline V gene sequence: CDR1 LGHDT, CDR2 YNNKEL (reference sequence). CDR3 nucleotides: TGTGCCAGCAGCCAAGGCCGGGACAGGGGAGGTGAAAAACAGTTTTTT. Residues: CASSQGRDRGGEKQFF.

The rearrangement uses TRBV2 and TRBJ2-7; 10 nucleotides agree with TRBD1. The V segment lost 8 bases and the J segment 9 bases; nucleotides outside the gene matches: 10. The CDR3 runs 13 residues. Germline loops: CDR1 SNHLY, CDR2 FYNNEI. The DNA of the CDR3 is TGTGCCAGCGGGACAGGGGCCCGGACGGTGCAGTACTTC. This translates into CASGTGARTVQYF.

This clonotype was seen only a few times. CDR3 sequence: CASSPGGVSNSPLHF. CDR3 nucleotides: TGTGCCAGCAGCCCAGGGGGGGTGTCGAATTCACCCCTCCACTTT. The J gene is TRBJ1-6, the V gene TRBV7-2; 7 bases agree with TRBD1. Germline CDR1 and CDR2: SGHTA and FQGNSA. The CDR3 covers 15 residues. With V trimmed by 5 bases and J by 7 bases, 8 bases remained unmatched. Drawing the rest from reference TRBV7-2 and TRBJ1-6, the complete variable domain is GAGVSQSPSNKVTEKGKDVELRCDPISGHTALYWYRQSLGQGLEFLIYFQGNSAPDKSGLPSDRFSAERTGGSVSTLTIQRTQQEDSAVYLCASSPGGVSNSPLHFGNGTRLTVT.

This clonotype was counted between two and nine times. The chain couples TRBV4-3 to TRBJ2-7; no definite D call. The CDR3 is 15 residues long. Germline-derived CDR1 and CDR2 are LGHNA and YSLEER. The ends were cut back, 0 bases at V and 3 bases at J, with 12 bases in the middle. The CDR3 bases are TGCGCCAGCAGCCAAGAGTCAGACCGATTCTACGAGCAGTACTTC. Its translation: CASSQESDRFYEQYF.

The chain uses TRBV6-5 and TRBJ2-5; maybe TRBD1 (7 bases). Germline V lookup: CDR1 MNHEY, CDR2 SVGAGI. Trimming removed 0 bases at V and 5 bases at J, with 16 bases between. The CDR3 spans 16 residues. The CDR3 DNA follows: TGTGCCAGCAGTTACTCGTCGACCCCAGGGGGGGAGACCCAGTACTTC. It encodes CASSYSSTPGGETQYF.

This clonotype has a count of ten or more. This chain joins TRBV7-9 and TRBJ1-4; D is perhaps TRBD1 (5 bases). The CDR3 spans 12 residues. Germline V CDR1 and CDR2: SEHNR, FQNEAQ (reference sequence). V lost 1 base and J lost 8, with 5 bases in between. In DNA, the CDR3 is TGTGCCAGCAGCTTAGGGGGGGAAAAACTGTTTTTT. It encodes CASSLGGEKLFF.

The chain couples TRBV11-2 to TRBJ1-1; no firm D call. Germline lookup yields CDR1 SGHAT and CDR2 FQNNGV. The CDR3 runs 12 residues. Trimming pared 1 base from V and 4 bases from J, leaving 4 bases between. The CDR3 DNA sequence: TGTGCCAGCAGCTTAGGCACCACTGAAGCTTTCTTT. Translating it yields CASSLGTTEAFF.

The genes are TRBV7-6 and TRBJ2-5; maybe TRBD2 (5 bases). The CDR3 runs to 14 residues. Germline V CDR1 and CDR2: SGHVS, FNYEAQ. Trimming pared 5 bases from V and 5 bases from J, leaving 15 bases between. The CDR3 sequence: CASSQSLWEETQYF. The CDR3 DNA reads TGTGCCAGCAGCCAAAGTCTATGGGAGGAGACCCAGTACTTC.

The sample holds a few counts of this clonotype. The CDR3, as DNA: TGTGCCGTCGGTGGGGAGCGGGAGGAGACCCAGTACTTC. Amino acids: CAVGGEREETQYF. V and J are TRBV2 and TRBJ2-5; 8 positions agree with TRBD2. With V trimmed by 11 bases and J by 5 bases, 10 bases remained unmatched. CDR1 and CDR2 from the germline V gene are SNHLY and FYNNEI. The CDR3 has 13 amino acids. Together with reference TRBV2 and TRBJ2-5, the CDR3 gives the full variable domain: EPEVTQTPSHQVTQMGQEVILRCVPISNHLYFYWYRQILGQKVEFLVSFYNNEISEKSEIFDDQFSVERPDGSNFTLKIRSTKLEDSAMYFCAVGGEREETQYFGPGTRLLVL.

This clonotype was picked up one time. The CDR3 carries no conserved terminal phenylalanine or tryptophan, so it likely arises from a read error. The chain recombines TRBV18 with TRBJ1-1; D is ambiguous. Per the germline V gene, CDR1 is KGHSH and CDR2 is LQKENI. Deletions cut 4 bases from V and 1 base from J, with 4 bases between. The CDR3 is made up of 12 amino acids. The CDR3 loop is CASSQGNTEAFL. The CDR3 nucleotides are TGTGCCAGCTCACAGGGGAACACTGAAGCTTTCTTG.

This chain uses TRBV27 with TRBJ2-2; either TRBD1 or TRBD2 may fit D (5 bases each). The CDR3 consists of 16 residues. Trimming took 5 bases from V and 4 from J, leaving 17 bases between them. The germline gives CDR1 MNHEY, CDR2 SMNVEV (reference sequence). The CDR3 region is CASSPFHGGITGELFF. As DNA, the CDR3 is TGTGCCAGCAGTCCCTTTCATGGGGGAATCACCGGGGAGCTGTTTTTT.

This clonotype has just a few counts. The chain employs TRBV29-1 and TRBJ2-7, with 7 bases matching TRBD2. The CDR3 has 12 residues. The germline V gene encodes CDR1 SQVTM and CDR2 ANQGSEA. V lost 4 bases, J lost 5 bases, and 5 bases stayed unmatched. The CDR3 DNA reads as TGCAGCGTTGTGGGGGGGACGAACGAGCAGTACTTC. As protein: CSVVGGTNEQYF.

The CDR3 DNA is TGCAGTGCTAGACAGACAGGTAGACCCAATCAGCCCCAGCATTTT. Translated: CSARQTGRPNQPQHF. This chain uses TRBV20-1 with TRBJ1-5; D might be TRBD1 (6 bases). The CDR3 runs to 15 residues. Germline loops: CDR1 DFQATT, CDR2 SNEGSKA (reference sequence). Between the trimmed V and J ends, which lost 2 bases and 3 bases, there was a span of 14 bases.

V usage is TRBV6-6 and J usage is TRBJ2-1; 10 bases line up with TRBD2. The germline CDR1 and CDR2 sequences are MNHNY and SVGAGI (reference sequence). The CDR3 loop spans 16 amino acids. Trimming removed 2 bases from V and 6 bases from J; junction bases left unmatched: 7. In DNA form, the CDR3 reads TGTGCCAGCAGTTACCCGACTAGCGGGTCCACCAATGAGCAGTTCTTC. Encoded protein: CASSYPTSGSTNEQFF.

V and J are TRBV24-1 and TRBJ2-5, with no clear D. Germline loops: CDR1 KGHDR, CDR2 SFDVKD. With 5 bases removed from V and 1 base from J, the gap between germline ends came to 13 bases. The CDR3 is made up of 15 amino acids. The CDR3 DNA is TGTGCCACCAGTGCTGGGCACTCCTCCCAAGAGACCCAGTACTTC. It encodes CATSAGHSSQETQYF.

This clonotype was seen more than once but under ten times. The chain combines TRBV28 with TRBJ2-7; no firm D call. Trimming removed 3 bases at V and 5 bases at J, with 11 bases between. The germline CDR1 and CDR2 sequences are MDHEN and SYDVKM. The CDR3 has 13 residues. The CDR3: CASSFEVTHEQYF. DNA of the CDR3: TGTGCCAGCAGTTTCGAGGTTACCCACGAGCAGTACTTC.

This clonotype was recorded a few times. Here the CDR3 DNA reads TGTGCCAGCAGCCTAGCGGGGGGAATCTACAATGAGCAGTTCTTC. Amino acids: CASSLAGGIYNEQFF. The J gene is TRBJ2-1, the V gene TRBV5-6; TRBD2 matches at 11 bases. Trimming at V came to 4 bases and at J to 3 bases, leaving 3 bases not matched to a gene. CDR1 and CDR2 from the germline V gene are SGHDT and YYEEEE. The length of the CDR3 is 15 residues.

Here the CDR3 DNA reads TGTGCCAGCAGGGCAACCGGGACTAGCGGCAATGAGCAGTTCTTC. It specifies CASRATGTSGNEQFF. This chain connects TRBV28 to TRBJ2-1, with 11 nucleotides matching TRBD2. The V gene's germline CDR1 is MDHEN and CDR2 SYDVKM. With V trimmed by 6 bases and J by 6 bases, 7 bases remained unmatched. The CDR3 runs to 15 residues.

A few counts support this clonotype. This sequence joins TRBV2 and TRBJ2-5, with TRBD2 matching 8 bases. The CDR3 contains 17 residues. V dropped 2 bases and J dropped 1; count of bases not matched to a gene: 9. Germline V gene lookup returns CDR1 SNHLY and CDR2 FYNNEI. CDR3 amino acids: CASSERWSGRGQETQYF. CDR3 nucleotides: TGTGCCAGCAGTGAACGATGGAGCGGGAGAGGCCAAGAGACCCAGTACTTC.

The chain joins TRBV6-1 to TRBJ1-5; tentatively, D is TRBD1 (6 bases). The germline gives CDR1 MNHNS, CDR2 SASEGT. The V and J ends lost 5 bases and 5 bases respectively, with 22 bases between them. The CDR3 consists of 17 residues. CDR3 nucleotides: TGTGCCAGCAGTCCTACAGGGTTCCGGCCCCAATATCAGCCCCAGCATTTT. Protein product: CASSPTGFRPQYQPQHF.

As concerns this clonotype: The junction departs from the called germline gene at one end, perhaps through a read error. The chain combines TRBV10-3 with TRBJ2-1, with TRBD2 matching over 7 bases. Germline lookup yields CDR1 ENHRY and CDR2 SYGVKD. CDR3 size: 13 residues. The CDR3 is CSISDRESSGQFF. The CDR3 nucleotides read TGTTCCATCAGTGACCGTGAGTCTAGCGGGCAGTTCTTC.

The CDR3, as DNA: TGTGCCAGCAGCCAAGATTTTGGCAGAGGTGGGGCCAACGTCCTGACTTTC. This sequence encodes CASSQDFGRGGANVLTF. The chain is built from TRBV14 and TRBJ2-6; D is uncertain. CDR3 length: 17 residues. V gave up 0 bases and J gave up 3 bases, with 12 bases separating them. Germline CDR1 and CDR2: SGHDN and FVKESK.

This sequence joins TRBV29-1 and TRBJ1-5; perhaps TRBD1 as D (6 bases). The CDR3 extends over 14 amino acids. Trimming took off 4 bases at V and 0 bases at J, with 10 bases between the two ends. Germline V CDR1 and CDR2: SQVTM, ANQGSEA. The CDR3 sequence: CSVADSASNQPQHF. CDR3 coding DNA: TGCAGCGTTGCGGACAGCGCTAGCAATCAGCCCCAGCATTTT.

This clonotype occurred a few times. The gene calls are TRBV20-1 and TRBJ1-2, with 7 bases lining up with TRBD1. The CDR3 consists of 15 residues. The J segment lost 1 base and the V segment lost 6 bases, leaving 11 bases of the junction unmatched. The germline V gene has CDR1 DFQATT and CDR2 SNEGSKA (reference sequence). Here the CDR3 reads CSAVPGQLFNYGYTF. CDR3 nucleotides: TGCAGTGCCGTCCCGGGACAGCTATTTAACTATGGCTACACCTTC.

The genes are TRBV28 and TRBJ1-3, with 9 bases that match TRBD1. The V segment lost 5 bases and the J segment 4 bases; nucleotides outside the gene matches: 6. CDR1 is MDHEN and CDR2 is SYDVKM in the germline V gene. The CDR3 consists of 15 residues. CDR3 protein: CASSLPGQGGNTIYF. CDR3 coding DNA: TGTGCCAGCAGTCTTCCAGGACAGGGGGGAAACACCATATATTTT.

CDR3 sequence reads: CSARDHYGLANYNEQFF. The CDR3, as DNA: TGCAGTGCTAGAGATCACTATGGACTAGCCAATTACAATGAGCAGTTCTTC. This chain connects TRBV20-1 to TRBJ2-1; TRBD2 aligns across 8 bases. CDR1 and CDR2 from the germline V gene are DFQATT and SNEGSKA (reference sequence). This CDR3 region has 17 residues. J gave up 4 bases and V 0 bases, and 11 bases lay outside the gene matches.